The 2 T cell receptor beta chains listed next were all sequenced from one sample in a study of T cells expressing NK-cell markers. TCRdb reprocessed the 5' RACE reads, keeping one entry per CDR3 protein, no DNA. The table lists approximately 440,000 distinct CDR3 sequences. Sample: blood T cells: a sorted CD56 or NKG2C T cell subset, CD4+ or CD8+ T cells, or bulk PBMC T cells (not recorded which). These receptors all come from a woman aged 50 to 60 in good health.

The genes are TRBV12-3 or TRBV12-4 and TRBJ1-3. This CDR3 region has 16 residues. CDR3 sequence reads: CASSSRGGTSGNTIYF.

The chain recombines TRBV6-1 with TRBJ1-3. Germline loops: CDR1 MNHNS, CDR2 SASEGT. CDR3 length: 14 residues. CDR3 region: CASSDGQAGNTIYF.